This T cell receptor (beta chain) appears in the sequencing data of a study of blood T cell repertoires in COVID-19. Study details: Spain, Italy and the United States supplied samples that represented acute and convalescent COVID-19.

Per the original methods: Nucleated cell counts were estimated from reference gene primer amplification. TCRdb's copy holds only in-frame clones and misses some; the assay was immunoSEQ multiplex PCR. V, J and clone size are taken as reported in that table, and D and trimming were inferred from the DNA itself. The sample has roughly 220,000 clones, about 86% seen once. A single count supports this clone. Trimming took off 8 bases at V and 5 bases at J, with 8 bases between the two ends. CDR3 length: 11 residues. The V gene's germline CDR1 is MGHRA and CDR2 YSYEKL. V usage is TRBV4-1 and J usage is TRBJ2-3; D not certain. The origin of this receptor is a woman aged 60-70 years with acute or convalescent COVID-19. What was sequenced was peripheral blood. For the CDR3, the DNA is TGCGCCAGCGGCAACGTAGATACGCAGTATTTT. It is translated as CASGNVDTQYF.